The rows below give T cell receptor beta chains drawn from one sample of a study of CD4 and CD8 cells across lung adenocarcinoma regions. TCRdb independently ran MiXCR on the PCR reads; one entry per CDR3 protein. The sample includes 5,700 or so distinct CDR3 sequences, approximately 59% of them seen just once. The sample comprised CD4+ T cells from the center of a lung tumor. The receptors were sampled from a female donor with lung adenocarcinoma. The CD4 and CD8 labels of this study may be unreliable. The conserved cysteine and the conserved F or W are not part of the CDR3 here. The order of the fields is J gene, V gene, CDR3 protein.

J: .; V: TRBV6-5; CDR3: ASSYKGLRMEQY
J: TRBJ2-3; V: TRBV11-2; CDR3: ASSLARTAVGTQY
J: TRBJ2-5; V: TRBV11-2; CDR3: ASSLVSSGSLVETQY
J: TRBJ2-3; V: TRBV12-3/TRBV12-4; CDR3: ASSFGLAGGSTDTQY
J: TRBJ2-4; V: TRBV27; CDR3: ASSPWDGRVLAKNIQY
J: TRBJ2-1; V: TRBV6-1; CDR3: ASSPFLSSGRANEQF
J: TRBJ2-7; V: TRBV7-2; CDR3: ASSLEGYYEQY
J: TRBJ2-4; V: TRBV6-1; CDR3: ASSEFGGAVALAKNIQY
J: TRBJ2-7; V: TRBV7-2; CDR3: ASSLDHLQFYEQY
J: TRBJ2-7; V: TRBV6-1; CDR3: ASSENKPGQLYEQY
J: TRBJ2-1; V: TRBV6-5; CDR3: ASSSTSIDEQF
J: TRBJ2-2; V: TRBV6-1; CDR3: ASSERLPGIGNTGELF
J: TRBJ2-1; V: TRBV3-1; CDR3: ASSQGLGGYNEQF
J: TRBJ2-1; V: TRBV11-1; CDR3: ASSLGLAGNNEQF
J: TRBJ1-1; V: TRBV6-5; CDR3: ASSYSGTGVSTEAF
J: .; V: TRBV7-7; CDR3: ASSSGQGTQETQY
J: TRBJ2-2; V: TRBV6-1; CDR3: ASSESGASTGELF
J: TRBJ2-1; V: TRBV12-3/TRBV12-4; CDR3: ASSLGGSRYNEQF
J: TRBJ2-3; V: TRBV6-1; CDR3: ASSVGPGKDTQY
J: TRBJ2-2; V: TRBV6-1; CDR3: ASSEGSGNTGELF
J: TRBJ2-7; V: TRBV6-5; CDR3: ASSSPYEQY
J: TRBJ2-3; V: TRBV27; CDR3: ASSPSVTNTQY
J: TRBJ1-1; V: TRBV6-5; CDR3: ASSYSPTGVIPEAF
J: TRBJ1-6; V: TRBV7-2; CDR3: ASSLGTGQRWNSPLH
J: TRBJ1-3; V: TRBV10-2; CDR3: ASSGDRARNTIY
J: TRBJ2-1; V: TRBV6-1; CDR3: ASTDARDEQF
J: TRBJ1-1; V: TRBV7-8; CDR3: AGRLMNTEAF
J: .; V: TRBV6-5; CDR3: ASSSGLTVGNEQY
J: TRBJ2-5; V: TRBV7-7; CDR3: ASSSLELETQY
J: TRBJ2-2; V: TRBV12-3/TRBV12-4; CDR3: ASSFWGKNTGELF
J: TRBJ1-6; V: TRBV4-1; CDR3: ASNTLGADTLH
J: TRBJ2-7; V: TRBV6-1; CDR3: ASTYDRGRTYEQY
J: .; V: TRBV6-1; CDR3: ASTTAARVNEQY
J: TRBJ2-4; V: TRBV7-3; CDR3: GVRGRRAKNTQY
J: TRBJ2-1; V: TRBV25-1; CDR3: ASNTDRAVYNEQF
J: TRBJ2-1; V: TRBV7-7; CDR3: ASSLTGAVNEQF
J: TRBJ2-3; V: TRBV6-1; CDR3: ASSELTSGPTDTQY
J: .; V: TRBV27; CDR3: ASSLRGRGDEQY
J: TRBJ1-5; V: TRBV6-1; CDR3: ASSEQGADNQPQH
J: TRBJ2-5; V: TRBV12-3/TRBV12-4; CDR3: ASSLGQGVLAGEGEQETQY
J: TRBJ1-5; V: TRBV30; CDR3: AWRGQASNQPQH
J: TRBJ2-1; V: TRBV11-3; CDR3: ASSLEQGLDYNEQF
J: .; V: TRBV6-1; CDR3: ASKLADSYEQY
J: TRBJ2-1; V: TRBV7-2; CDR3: ASSLDGTRRKELF
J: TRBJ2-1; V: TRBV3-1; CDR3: ASSQVGKDGNEQF
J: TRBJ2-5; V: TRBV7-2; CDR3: ASSLTIGQETQY
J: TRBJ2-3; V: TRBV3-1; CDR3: ASSQPRGGTDTQY
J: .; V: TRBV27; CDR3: ASSKGPGESYNEQY
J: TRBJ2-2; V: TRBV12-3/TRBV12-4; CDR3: ATKHSNTGELF
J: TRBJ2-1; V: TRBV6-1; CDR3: ASSEGAGVAYNEQF
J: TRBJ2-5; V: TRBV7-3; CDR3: ASSPIRQETQY
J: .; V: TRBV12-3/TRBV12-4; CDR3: ASSDREETQY
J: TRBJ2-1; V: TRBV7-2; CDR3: ASSLALSGTYNEQF
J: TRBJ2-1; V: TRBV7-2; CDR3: ASSLLRYGGDEQF
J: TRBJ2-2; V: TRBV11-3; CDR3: ASSPETSQAGELF
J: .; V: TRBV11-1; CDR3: ASSLQVGYEQY
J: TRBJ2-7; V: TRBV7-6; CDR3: ASSLIFASGGPYEQY
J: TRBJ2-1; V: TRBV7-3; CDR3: ASSHIIAGRSGEQF
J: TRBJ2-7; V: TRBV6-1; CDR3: ASTKAGGISYEQY